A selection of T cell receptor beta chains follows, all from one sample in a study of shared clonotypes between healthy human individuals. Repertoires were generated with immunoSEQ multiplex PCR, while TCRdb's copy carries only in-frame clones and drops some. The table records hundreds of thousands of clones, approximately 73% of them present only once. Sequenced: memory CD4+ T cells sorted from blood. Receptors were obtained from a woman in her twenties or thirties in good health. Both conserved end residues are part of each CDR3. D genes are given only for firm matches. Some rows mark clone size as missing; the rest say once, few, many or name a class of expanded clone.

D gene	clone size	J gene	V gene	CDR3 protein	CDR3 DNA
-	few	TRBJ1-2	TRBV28	CASSLQTGNYGYTF	TGTGCCAGCAGTTTGCAGACAGGCAACTATGGCTACACCTTC
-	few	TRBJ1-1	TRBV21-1	CASSKPRGRTEAFF	TGTGCCAGCAGCAAACCAAGGGGCCGAACTGAAGCTTTCTTT
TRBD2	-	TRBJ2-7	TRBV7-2	CASKFESGRVYEQYF	TGTGCCAGCAAGTTCGAGAGCGGGAGGGTCTACGAGCAGTACTTC
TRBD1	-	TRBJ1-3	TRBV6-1	CAGQGTNTIYF	TGTGCCGGACAGGGGACAAACACCATATATTTT
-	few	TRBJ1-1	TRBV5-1	CASSLGPEAFF	TGCGCCAGCAGCTTGGGGCCGGAAGCTTTCTTT
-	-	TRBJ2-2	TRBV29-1	CTTLGTGELFF	TGCACCACCCTAGGGACCGGGGAGCTGTTTTTT
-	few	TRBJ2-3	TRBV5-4	CASSLALAVTDTQYF	TGTGCCAGCAGCTTGGCCCTAGCTGTCACAGATACGCAGTATTTT
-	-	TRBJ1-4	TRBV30	CAWSRQNEKLFF	TGTGCCTGGAGTCGACAGAATGAAAAACTGTTTTTT
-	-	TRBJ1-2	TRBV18	CASSRSAGIGYGYTF	TGTGCCAGCTCACGATCGGCAGGGATAGGCTATGGCTACACCTTC
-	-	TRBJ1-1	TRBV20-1	CSATDTEAFF	TGCAGTGCTACGGACACTGAAGCTTTCTTT
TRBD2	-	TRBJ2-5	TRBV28	CASNPTSGAQETQYF	TGTGCCAGCAATCCGACTAGCGGAGCTCAAGAGACCCAGTACTTC
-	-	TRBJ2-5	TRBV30	CAWARETQYF	TGTGCCTGGGCCCGGGAGACCCAGTACTTC
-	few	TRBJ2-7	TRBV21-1	CARRGLAGPGRSYEQYF	TGTGCCAGGAGGGGACTAGCGGGTCCTGGGAGGTCCTACGAGCAGTACTTC
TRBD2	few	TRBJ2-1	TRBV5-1	CASSFGASGRNEQFF	TGCGCCAGCAGCTTTGGGGCTAGCGGGAGGAATGAGCAGTTCTTC
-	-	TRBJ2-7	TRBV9	CASSVAGDLGSGLYEQYF	TGTGCCAGCAGCGTAGCGGGAGACCTCGGTTCGGGACTCTACGAGCAGTACTTC
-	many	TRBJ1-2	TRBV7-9	CASSPGGIDYGYTF	TGTGCCAGCAGCCCCGGGGGCATAGACTATGGCTACACCTTC
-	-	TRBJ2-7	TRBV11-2	CASSSTLDTYEQYF	TGTGCCAGCAGCTCAACTTTAGATACCTACGAGCAGTACTTC
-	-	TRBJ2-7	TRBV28	CASSLIRNYEQYF	TGTGCCAGCAGTTTAATTAGAAATTACGAGCAGTACTTC
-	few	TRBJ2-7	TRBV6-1	CASSPPGAYEQYF	TGTGCCAGCAGCCCCCCCGGAGCCTACGAGCAGTACTTC
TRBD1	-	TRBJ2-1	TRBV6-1	CASSAHGTGFYNEQFF	TGTGCCAGCAGTGCACACGGGACAGGATTTTACAATGAGCAGTTCTTC
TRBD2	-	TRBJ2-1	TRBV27	CASSLGPLAGSSNEQFF	TGTGCCAGCAGTTTAGGGCCACTAGCGGGATCCTCTAATGAGCAGTTCTTC
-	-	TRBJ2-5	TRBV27	CASSLTIRETQYF	TGTGCCAGCAGTCTCACCATCCGCGAGACCCAGTACTTC
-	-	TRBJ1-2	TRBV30	CAWSRQEKGFYGYTF	TGTGCCTGGAGTAGACAGGAGAAGGGTTTCTATGGCTACACCTTC
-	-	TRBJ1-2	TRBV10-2	CASSESTGRYGYTF	TGCGCCAGCAGTGAGTCGACGGGGAGATATGGCTACACCTTC
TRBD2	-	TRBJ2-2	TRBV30	CAWRPHPLKRDYPGELFF	TGTGCCTGGAGGCCCCACCCCCTCAAGCGGGACTACCCCGGGGAGCTGTTTTTT
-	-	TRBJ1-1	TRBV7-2	CASSLPSVIMNTEAFF	TGTGCCAGCAGCTTACCGTCGGTGATCATGAACACTGAAGCTTTCTTT
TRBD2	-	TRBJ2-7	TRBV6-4	CASSPQGLADSYEQYF	TGTGCCAGCAGTCCCCAGGGACTAGCGGACTCCTACGAGCAGTACTTC
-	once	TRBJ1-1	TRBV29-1	CSVRVGRADTEAFF	TGCAGCGTTAGGGTAGGAAGGGCGGACACTGAAGCTTTCTTT
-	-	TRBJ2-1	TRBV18	CASSPRDMLIKEQFF	TGTGCCAGCTCCCCACGCGACATGTTGATTAAAGAGCAGTTCTTC
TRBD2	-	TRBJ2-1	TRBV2	CASSDLGAGAYNEQFF	TGTGCCAGCAGTGACCTTGGAGCGGGGGCCTACAATGAGCAGTTCTTC
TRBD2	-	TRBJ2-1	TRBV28	CASSKTSGYYNEQFF	TGTGCCAGCAGTAAGACTAGCGGCTACTACAATGAGCAGTTCTTC
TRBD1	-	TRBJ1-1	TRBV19	CATKTGGRTEAFF	TGTGCCACGAAAACAGGGGGACGGACTGAAGCTTTCTTT
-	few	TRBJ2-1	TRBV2	CASSEGAPYNEQFF	TGTGCCAGCAGTGAAGGGGCACCCTACAATGAGCAGTTCTTC
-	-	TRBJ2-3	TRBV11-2	CASSRPGVDTQYF	TGTGCCAGCAGCCGCCCCGGGGTCGATACGCAGTATTTT
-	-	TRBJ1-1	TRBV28	CASSLRPGAGNTEAFF	TGTGCCAGCAGTTTACGGCCAGGGGCGGGGAACACTGAAGCTTTCTTT
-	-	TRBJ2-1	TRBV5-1	CASSLARDYNEQFF	TGCGCCAGCAGCTTGGCCCGGGACTACAATGAGCAGTTCTTC
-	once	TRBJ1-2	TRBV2	CASIIDRAVVGYTF	TGTGCCAGCATTATAGACAGAGCCGTCGTTGGCTACACCTTC
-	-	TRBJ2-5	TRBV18	CASSSLYRRGRIETQYF	TGTGCCAGCTCATCTCTGTACCGGAGGGGGAGGATAGAGACCCAGTACTTC
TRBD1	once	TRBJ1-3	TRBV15	CATSSGRQGAGNTIYF	TGTGCCACCAGCAGCGGACGACAGGGGGCGGGAAACACCATATATTTT
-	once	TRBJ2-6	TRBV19	CASSLRGQSSGANVLTF	TGTGCCAGTAGTCTGCGGGGACAGTCCTCTGGGGCCAACGTCCTGACTTTC
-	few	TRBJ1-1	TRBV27	CATYGGPNRNTEAFF	TGTGCCACCTATGGGGGCCCGAATCGGAACACTGAAGCTTTCTTT
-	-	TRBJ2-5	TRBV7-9	CASSFSGKETQYF	TGTGCCAGCAGCTTCTCAGGGAAAGAGACCCAGTACTTC
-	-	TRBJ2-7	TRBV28	CASSSTGTGFYEQYF	TGTGCCAGCAGTTCTACCGGGACGGGGTTCTACGAGCAGTACTTC
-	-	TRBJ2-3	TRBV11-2	CASSFLQGDTQYF	TGTGCCAGCAGCTTCCTACAGGGAGATACGCAGTATTTT
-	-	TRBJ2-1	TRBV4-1	CASSQGRGQFF	TGCGCCAGCAGCCAAGGCCGTGGGCAGTTCTTC
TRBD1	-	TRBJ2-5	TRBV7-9	CASSHRGLQETQYF	TGTGCCAGCAGCCACAGGGGGCTTCAAGAGACCCAGTACTTC
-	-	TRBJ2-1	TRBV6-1	CASSGRSAHSSYNEQFF	TGTGCCAGCAGTGGACGCAGTGCCCACAGCTCCTACAATGAGCAGTTCTTC
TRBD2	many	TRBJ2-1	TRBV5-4	CASSFIAGGPDEQFF	TGTGCCAGCAGCTTTATAGCGGGAGGGCCGGATGAGCAGTTCTTC
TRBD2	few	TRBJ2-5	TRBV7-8	CASSLPPVAGEGEETQYF	TGTGCCAGCAGCCTCCCTCCCGTTGCGGGAGAGGGTGAAGAGACCCAGTACTTC
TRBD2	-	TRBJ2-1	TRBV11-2	CASSRTSGRYNEQFF	TGTGCCAGCAGCCGGACTAGCGGGAGGTACAATGAGCAGTTCTTC